This T cell receptor (beta chain) is from a study of T cell repertoires in cytomegalovirus infection. About the study: Recently described HLA-C-restricted plus well-studied HLA-B-restricted CMV epitopes were used. General study findings and limits: HLA-C-restricted, CMV-specific TCR beta clonotypes were dominant ex vivo.

This CDR3 spans 15 amino acids. Looked up from germline, CDR1 is SGHTA and CDR2 is FQGNSA. Trimming removed 5 bases from V and 6 bases from J, with 16 bases in between. TCRdb re-derived calls from the reads in MiXCR, one entry per CDR3 protein. The table has about 310,000 distinct CDR3 sequences, 20% to 25% seen once. This clonotype was detected a few times. Its antigen remains unidentified. Sequencing used cultured PBMCs, obtained from culture after CMV antigen stimulation. The receptor's source is a human donor in good health (CMV status not recorded). Some clones in this sample may be carry-over from other donors' samples. The chain has TRBV7-2 and TRBJ1-4; D gene uncertain. The CDR3 nucleotides read TGTGCCAGCAGCAAGGAAACAAGGGTTTATGAAAAACTGTTTTTT. It specifies CASSKETRVYEKLFF.